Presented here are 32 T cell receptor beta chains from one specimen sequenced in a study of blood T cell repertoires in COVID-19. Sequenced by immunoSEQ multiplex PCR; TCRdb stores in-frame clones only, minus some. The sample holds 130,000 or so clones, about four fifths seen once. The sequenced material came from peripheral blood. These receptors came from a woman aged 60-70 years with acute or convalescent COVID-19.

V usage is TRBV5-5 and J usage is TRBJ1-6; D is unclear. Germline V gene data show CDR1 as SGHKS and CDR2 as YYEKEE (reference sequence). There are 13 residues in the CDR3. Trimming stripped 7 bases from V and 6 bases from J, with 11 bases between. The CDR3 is CASLRTFNSPLHF. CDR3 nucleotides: TGTGCCAGCCTTAGAACTTTTAATTCACCCCTCCACTTT. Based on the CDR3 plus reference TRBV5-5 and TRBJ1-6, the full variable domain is DAGVTQSPTHLIKTRGQQVTLRCSPISGHKSVSWYQQVLGQGPQFIFQYYEKEERGRGNFPDRFSARQFPNYSSELNVNALLLGDSALYLCASLRTFNSPLHFGNGTRLTVT.

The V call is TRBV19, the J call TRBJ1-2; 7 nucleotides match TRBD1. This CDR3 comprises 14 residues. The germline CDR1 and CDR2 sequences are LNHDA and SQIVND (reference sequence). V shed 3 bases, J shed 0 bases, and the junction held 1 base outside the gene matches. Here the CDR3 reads CASSIGQANYGYTF. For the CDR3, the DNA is TGTGCCAGTAGTATCGGACAGGCTAACTATGGCTACACCTTC.

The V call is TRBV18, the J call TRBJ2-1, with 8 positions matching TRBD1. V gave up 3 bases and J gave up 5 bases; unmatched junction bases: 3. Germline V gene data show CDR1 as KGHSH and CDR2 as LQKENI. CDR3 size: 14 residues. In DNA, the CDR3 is TGTGCCAGCTCACCTGGGACAGGCCACAATGAGCAGTTCTTC. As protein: CASSPGTGHNEQFF.

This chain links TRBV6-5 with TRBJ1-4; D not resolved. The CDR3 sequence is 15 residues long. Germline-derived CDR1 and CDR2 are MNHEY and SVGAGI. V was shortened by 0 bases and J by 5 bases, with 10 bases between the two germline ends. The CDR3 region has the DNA TGTGCCAGCAGTTACTCCCGGGTCCCCAATGAAAAACTGTTTTTT. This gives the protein CASSYSRVPNEKLFF.

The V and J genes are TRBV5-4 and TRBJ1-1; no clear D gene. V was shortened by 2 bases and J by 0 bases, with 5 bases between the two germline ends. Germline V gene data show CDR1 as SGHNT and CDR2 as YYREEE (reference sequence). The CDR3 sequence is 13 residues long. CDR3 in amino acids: CASSLRVNTEAFF. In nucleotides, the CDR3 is TGTGCCAGCAGCTTAAGAGTGAACACTGAAGCTTTCTTT.

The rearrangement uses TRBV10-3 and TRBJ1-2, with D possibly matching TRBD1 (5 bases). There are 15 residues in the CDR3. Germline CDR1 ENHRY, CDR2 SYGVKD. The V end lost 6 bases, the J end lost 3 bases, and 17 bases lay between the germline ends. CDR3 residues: CAISPRGARDYGYTF. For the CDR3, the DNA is TGTGCCATCAGCCCCCGCGGGGCCAGAGACTATGGCTACACCTTC.

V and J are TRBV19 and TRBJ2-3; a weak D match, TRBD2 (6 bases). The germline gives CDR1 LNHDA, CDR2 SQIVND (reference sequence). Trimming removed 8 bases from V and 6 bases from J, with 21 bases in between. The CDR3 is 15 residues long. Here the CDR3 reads CASGPGLGGVDTQYF. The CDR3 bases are TGTGCCAGTGGGCCGGGACTCGGTGGCGTGGATACGCAGTATTTT.

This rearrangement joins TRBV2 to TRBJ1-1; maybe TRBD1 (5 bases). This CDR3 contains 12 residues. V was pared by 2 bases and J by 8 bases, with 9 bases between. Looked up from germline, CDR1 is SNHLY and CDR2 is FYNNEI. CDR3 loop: CASSERSGEAFF. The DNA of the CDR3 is TGTGCCAGCAGTGAACGGTCAGGGGAAGCTTTCTTT.

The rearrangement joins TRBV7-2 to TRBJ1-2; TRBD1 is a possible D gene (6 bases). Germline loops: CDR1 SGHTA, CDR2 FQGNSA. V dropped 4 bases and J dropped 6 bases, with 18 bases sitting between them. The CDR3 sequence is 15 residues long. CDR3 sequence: CASSSYLQGRDGYTF. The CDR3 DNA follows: TGTGCCAGCAGCTCCTACCTACAGGGTAGGGATGGCTACACCTTC. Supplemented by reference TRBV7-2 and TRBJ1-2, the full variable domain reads GAGVSQSPSNKVTEKGKDVELRCDPISGHTALYWYRQSLGQGLEFLIYFQGNSAPDKSGLPSDRFSAERTGGSVSTLTIQRTQQEDSAVYLCASSSYLQGRDGYTFGSGTRLTVV.

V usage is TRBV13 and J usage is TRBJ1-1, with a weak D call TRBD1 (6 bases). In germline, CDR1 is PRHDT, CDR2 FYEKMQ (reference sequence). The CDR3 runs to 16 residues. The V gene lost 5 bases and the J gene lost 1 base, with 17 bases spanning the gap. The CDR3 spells CASSLRQDWRNTEAFF. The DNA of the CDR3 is TGTGCCAGCAGCCTCCGACAGGATTGGAGGAACACTGAAGCTTTCTTT.

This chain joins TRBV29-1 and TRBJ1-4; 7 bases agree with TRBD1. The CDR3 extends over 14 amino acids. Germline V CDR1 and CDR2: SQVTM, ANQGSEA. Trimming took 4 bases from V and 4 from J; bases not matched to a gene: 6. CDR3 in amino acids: CSVGYRGGNEKLFF. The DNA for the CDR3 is TGCAGCGTTGGCTACAGGGGAGGTAATGAAAAACTGTTTTTT.

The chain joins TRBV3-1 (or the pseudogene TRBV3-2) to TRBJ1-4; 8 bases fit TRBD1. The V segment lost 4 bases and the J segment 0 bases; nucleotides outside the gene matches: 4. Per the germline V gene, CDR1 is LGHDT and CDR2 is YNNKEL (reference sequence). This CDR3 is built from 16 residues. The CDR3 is CASSRQGRATNEKLFF. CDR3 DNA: TGTGCCAGCAGCCGACAGGGGAGAGCAACTAATGAAAAACTGTTTTTT.

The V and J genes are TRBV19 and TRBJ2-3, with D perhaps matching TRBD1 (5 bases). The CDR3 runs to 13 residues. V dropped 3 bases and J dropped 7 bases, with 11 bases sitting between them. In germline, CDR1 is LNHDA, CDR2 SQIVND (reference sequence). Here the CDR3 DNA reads TGTGCCAGTAGTATGGCCCAGGGAAATACGCAGTATTTT. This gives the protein CASSMAQGNTQYF.

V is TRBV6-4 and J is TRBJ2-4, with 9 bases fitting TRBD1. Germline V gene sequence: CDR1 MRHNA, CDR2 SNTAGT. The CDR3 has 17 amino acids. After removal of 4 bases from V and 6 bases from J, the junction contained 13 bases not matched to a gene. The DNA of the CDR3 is TGTGCCAGCAGTGGCGACAGGGGGGGTAAAGTAAGAAACATTCAGTACTTC. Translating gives CASSGDRGGKVRNIQYF.

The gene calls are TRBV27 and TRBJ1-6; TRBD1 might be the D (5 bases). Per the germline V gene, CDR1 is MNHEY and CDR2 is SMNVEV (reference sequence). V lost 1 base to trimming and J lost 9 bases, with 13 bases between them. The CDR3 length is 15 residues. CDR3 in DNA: TGTGCCAGCAGTTTATTTGGGGCAGAAGGTTCACCCCTCCACTTT. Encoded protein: CASSLFGAEGSPLHF.

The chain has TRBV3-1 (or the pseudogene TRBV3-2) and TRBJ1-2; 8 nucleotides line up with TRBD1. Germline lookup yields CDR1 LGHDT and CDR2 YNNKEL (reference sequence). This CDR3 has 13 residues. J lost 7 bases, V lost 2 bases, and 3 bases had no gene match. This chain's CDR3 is CASSQRQGPGYTF. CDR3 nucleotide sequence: TGTGCCAGCAGCCAAAGACAGGGGCCTGGCTACACCTTC.

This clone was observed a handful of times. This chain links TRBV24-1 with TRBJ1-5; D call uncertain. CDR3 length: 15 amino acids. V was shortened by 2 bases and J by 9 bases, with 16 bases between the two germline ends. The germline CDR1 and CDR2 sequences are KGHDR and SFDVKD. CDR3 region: CATSDSSEGLGPQHF. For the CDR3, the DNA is TGTGCCACCAGTGATTCGTCGGAGGGTTTGGGGCCCCAGCATTTT.

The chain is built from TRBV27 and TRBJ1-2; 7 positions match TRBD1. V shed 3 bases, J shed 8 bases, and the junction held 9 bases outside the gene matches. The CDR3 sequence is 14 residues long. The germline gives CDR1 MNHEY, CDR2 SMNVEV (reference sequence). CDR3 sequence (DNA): TGTGCCAGCAGTTTTTCAGTCGGGACAGCAGGCTACACCTTC. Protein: CASSFSVGTAGYTF.

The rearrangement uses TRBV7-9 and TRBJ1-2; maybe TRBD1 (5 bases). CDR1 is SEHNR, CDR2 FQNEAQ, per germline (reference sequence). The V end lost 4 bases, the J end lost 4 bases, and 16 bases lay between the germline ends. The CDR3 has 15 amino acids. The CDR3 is CASSSGTSTPYGYTF. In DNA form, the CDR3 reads TGTGCCAGCAGCTCGGGGACTTCTACTCCCTATGGCTACACCTTC. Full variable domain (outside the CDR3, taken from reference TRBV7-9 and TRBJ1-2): DTGVSQNPRHKITKRGQNVTFRCDPISEHNRLYWYRQTLGQGPEFLTYFQNEAQLEKSRLLSDRFSAERPKGSFSTLEIQRTEQGDSAMYLCASSSGTSTPYGYTFGSGTRLTVV.

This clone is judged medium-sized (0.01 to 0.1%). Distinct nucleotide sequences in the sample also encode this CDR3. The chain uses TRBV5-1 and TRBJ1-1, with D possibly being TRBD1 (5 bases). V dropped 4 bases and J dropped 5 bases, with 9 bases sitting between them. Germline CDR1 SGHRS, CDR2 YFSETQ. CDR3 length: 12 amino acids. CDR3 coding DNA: TGCGCCAGCAGCCCCGGGGGGACTGAAGCTTTCTTT. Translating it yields CASSPGGTEAFF.

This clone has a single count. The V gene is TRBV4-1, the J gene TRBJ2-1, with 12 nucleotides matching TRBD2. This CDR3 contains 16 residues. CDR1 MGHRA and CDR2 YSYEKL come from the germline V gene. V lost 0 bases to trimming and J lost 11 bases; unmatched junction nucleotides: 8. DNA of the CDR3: TGCGCCAGCAGCCAAGATCTACTAGCGGGGGGCCGGCAGCAGTTCTTC. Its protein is CASSQDLLAGGRQQFF.

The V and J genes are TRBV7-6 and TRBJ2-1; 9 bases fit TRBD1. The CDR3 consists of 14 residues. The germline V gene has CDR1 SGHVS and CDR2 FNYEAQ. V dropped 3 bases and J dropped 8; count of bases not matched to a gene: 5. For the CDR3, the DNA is TGTGCCAGCAGCTTTTATACAGGGGGCGATGAGCAGTTCTTC. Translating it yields CASSFYTGGDEQFF.

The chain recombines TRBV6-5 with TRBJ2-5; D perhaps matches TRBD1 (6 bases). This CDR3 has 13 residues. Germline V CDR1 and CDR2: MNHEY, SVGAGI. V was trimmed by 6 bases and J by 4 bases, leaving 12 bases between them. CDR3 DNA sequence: TGTGCCAGCAGCCAAGGACAGAGAGAGACCCAGTACTTC. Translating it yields CASSQGQRETQYF.

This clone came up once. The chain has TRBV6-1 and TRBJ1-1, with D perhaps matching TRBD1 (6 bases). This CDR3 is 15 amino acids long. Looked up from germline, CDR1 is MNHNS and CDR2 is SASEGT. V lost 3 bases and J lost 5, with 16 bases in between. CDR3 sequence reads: CASSDSQGRSTEAFF. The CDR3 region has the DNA TGTGCCAGCAGTGATTCGCAGGGGCGGAGTACTGAAGCTTTCTTT.

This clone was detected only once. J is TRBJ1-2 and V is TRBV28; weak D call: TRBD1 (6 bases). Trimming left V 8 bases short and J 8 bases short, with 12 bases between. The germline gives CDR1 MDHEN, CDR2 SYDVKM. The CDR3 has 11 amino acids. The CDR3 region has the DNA TGTGCCAGCCTCTTTAGGGGGGGCTACACCTTC. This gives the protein CASLFRGGYTF.

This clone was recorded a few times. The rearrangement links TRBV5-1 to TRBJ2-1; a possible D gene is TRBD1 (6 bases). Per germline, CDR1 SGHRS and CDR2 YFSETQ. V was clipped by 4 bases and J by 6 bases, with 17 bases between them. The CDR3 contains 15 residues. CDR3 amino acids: CASSSGQHTTNEQFF. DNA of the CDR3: TGCGCCAGCAGCAGTGGACAGCACACTACCAATGAGCAGTTCTTC.

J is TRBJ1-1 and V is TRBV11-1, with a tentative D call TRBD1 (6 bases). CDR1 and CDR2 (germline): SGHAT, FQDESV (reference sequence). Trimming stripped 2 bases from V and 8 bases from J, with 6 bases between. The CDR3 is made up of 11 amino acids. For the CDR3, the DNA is TGTGCCAGCAGCTTAAGGGGGGAAGCTTTCTTT. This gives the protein CASSLRGEAFF. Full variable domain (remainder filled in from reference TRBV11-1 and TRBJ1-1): EAEVAQSPRYKITEKSQAVAFWCDPISGHATLYWYRQILGQGPELLVQFQDESVVDDSQLPKDRFSAERLKGVDSTLKIQPAELGDSAMYLCASSLRGEAFFGQGTRLTVV.

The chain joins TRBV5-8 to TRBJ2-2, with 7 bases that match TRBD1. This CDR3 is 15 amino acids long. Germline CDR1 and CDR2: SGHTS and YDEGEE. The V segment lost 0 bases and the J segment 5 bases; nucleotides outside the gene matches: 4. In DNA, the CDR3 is TGTGCCAGCAGCTTGGATACCAGGGGGACCGGGGAGCTGTTTTTT. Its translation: CASSLDTRGTGELFF.

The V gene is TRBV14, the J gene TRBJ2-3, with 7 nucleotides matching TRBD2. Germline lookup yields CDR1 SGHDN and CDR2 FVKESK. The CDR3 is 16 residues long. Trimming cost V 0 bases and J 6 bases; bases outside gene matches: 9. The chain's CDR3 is CASSQEGDYPRDTQYF. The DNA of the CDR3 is TGTGCCAGCAGCCAAGAAGGGGACTATCCACGGGATACGCAGTATTTT.

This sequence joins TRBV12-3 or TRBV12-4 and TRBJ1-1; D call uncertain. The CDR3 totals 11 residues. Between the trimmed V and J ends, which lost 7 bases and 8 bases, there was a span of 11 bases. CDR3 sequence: CASTYSGEAFF. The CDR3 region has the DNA TGTGCCAGCACTTACTCCGGGGAAGCTTTCTTT.

The CDR3 sequence is CAWSHGSSRNSPLHF. The CDR3 DNA follows: TGTGCCTGGAGTCACGGTAGTTCGAGAAATTCACCCCTCCACTTT. The chain combines TRBV30 with TRBJ1-6; no firm D call. This CDR3 spans 15 amino acids. Trimming left V 2 bases short and J 7 bases short, with 15 bases between. The germline V gene has CDR1 GTSNPN and CDR2 SVGIG (reference sequence).

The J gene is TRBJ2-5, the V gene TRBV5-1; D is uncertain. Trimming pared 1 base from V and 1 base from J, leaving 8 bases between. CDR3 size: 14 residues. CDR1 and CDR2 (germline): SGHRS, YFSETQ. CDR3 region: CASSLSAFQETQYF. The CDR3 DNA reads TGCGCCAGCAGCTTGTCAGCGTTCCAAGAGACCCAGTACTTC. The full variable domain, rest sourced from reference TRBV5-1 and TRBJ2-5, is KAGVTQTPRYLIKTRGQQVTLSCSPISGHRSVSWYQQTPGQGLQFLFEYFSETQRNKGNFPGRFSGRQFSNSRSEMNVSTLELGDSALYLCASSLSAFQETQYFGPGTRLLVL.